The 4 T cell receptor beta chains in this list originate from one sample, sequenced in a study of blood T cell repertoires in COVID-19. Using immunoSEQ multiplex PCR, the repertoire was profiled, and TCRdb retains in-frame clones only, with some absent. The sample includes 110,000 to 150,000 clones, 80% of them seen just once. Sequencing used peripheral blood. Every receptor here comes from a woman aged 45-60 years with acute or convalescent COVID-19.

The gene calls are TRBV29-1 and TRBJ1-2, with TRBD1 as a possible D gene (6 bases). CDR1 and CDR2 (germline): SQVTM, ANQGSEA. V was pared by 5 bases and J by 2 bases, with 9 bases between. The CDR3 consists of 12 residues. The CDR3 nucleotides are TGCAGCGTTTCCGGACAGAACTATGGCTACACCTTC. It codes for CSVSGQNYGYTF.

The chain couples TRBV5-4 to TRBJ2-2, with D perhaps TRBD1 (6 bases). This CDR3 is built from 16 residues. V shed 4 bases and J shed 0 bases, with 13 bases lying between them. Germline V gene lookup returns CDR1 SGHNT and CDR2 YYREEE (reference sequence). Here the CDR3 DNA reads TGTGCCAGCAGCCGGGCGGCAGGGGCGAACACCGGGGAGCTGTTTTTT. Encoded protein: CASSRAAGANTGELFF.

This chain joins TRBV11-2 and TRBJ1-1, with TRBD1 matching over 7 bases. The germline V gene has CDR1 SGHAT and CDR2 FQNNGV. Trimming removed 5 bases from V and 3 bases from J; junction bases left unmatched: 12. The CDR3 spans 16 residues. The CDR3 here is CASSPRSVRGDTEAFF. For the CDR3, the DNA is TGTGCCAGCAGCCCGAGATCTGTCAGGGGGGACACTGAAGCTTTCTTT.

V is TRBV5-8 and J is TRBJ2-7, with D possibly being TRBD2 (6 bases). This CDR3 spans 15 amino acids. Germline CDR1 reads SGHTS; CDR2 reads YDEGEE. The germline V and J ends were trimmed by 2 bases and 2 bases, with 14 bases remaining between them. CDR3 coding DNA: TGTGCCAGCAGCTTACAAGAACCGGGGGCCTACGAGCAGTACTTC. This gives the protein CASSLQEPGAYEQYF.